Sequencing of this TCR beta chain was carried out in a study of radiotherapy plus CTLA-4 blockade in lung cancer. Study in general: Patients showed objective responses in 18% of cases, and disease control was achieved by 25% to 35%.

Profiled with immunoSEQ multiplex PCR; TCRdb holds only in-frame clones, not every one. This table has approximately 19,000 clones, roughly 86% appearing once. This CDR3 has 14 amino acids. Germline lookup yields CDR1 MDHEN and CDR2 SYDVKM. Those with chemo-refractory metastatic non-small-cell lung cancer were treated with focal radiation combined with CTLA-4 blockade using ipilimumab. Comment on this clone: Compared with germline, one end of the junction differs, possibly owing to a read error. This sample also contains other DNA sequences that code for the same CDR3.

V usage is TRBV28 and J usage is TRBJ1-1; D possibly corresponds to TRBD1 (5 bases). The TCR comes from a human donor with non-small cell lung cancer whose response to radiotherapy plus ipilimumab could not be evaluated. Here the sequenced sample was peripheral blood, taken from a patient treated with radiotherapy plus ipilimumab. The CDR3 DNA follows: TGTGCTAGCAGTTCCCCCGGGGGGAACACTGAAGCTTTCTTT. The encoded protein is CASSSPGGNTEAFF.